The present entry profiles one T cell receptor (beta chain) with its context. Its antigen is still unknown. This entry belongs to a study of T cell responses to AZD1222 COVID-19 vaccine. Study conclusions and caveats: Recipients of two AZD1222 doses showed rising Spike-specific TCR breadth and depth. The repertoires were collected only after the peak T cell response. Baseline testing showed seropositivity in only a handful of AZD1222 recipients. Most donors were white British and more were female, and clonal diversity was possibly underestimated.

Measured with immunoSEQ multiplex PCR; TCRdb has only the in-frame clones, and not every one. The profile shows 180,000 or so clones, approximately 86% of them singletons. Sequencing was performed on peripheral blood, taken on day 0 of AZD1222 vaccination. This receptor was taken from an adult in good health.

In nucleotides, the CDR3 is TGTGCCAGCAGTACTCAGGGTGTCCCTGAAGCTTTCTTT. Translation gives CASSTQGVPEAFF. The J gene is TRBJ1-1, the V gene TRBV28, with a tentative D call TRBD1 (5 bases). CDR1 and CDR2 (germline): MDHEN, SYDVKM. The V end was cut by 5 bases, the J end by 6 bases, with 13 bases between. The length of the CDR3 is 13 residues.